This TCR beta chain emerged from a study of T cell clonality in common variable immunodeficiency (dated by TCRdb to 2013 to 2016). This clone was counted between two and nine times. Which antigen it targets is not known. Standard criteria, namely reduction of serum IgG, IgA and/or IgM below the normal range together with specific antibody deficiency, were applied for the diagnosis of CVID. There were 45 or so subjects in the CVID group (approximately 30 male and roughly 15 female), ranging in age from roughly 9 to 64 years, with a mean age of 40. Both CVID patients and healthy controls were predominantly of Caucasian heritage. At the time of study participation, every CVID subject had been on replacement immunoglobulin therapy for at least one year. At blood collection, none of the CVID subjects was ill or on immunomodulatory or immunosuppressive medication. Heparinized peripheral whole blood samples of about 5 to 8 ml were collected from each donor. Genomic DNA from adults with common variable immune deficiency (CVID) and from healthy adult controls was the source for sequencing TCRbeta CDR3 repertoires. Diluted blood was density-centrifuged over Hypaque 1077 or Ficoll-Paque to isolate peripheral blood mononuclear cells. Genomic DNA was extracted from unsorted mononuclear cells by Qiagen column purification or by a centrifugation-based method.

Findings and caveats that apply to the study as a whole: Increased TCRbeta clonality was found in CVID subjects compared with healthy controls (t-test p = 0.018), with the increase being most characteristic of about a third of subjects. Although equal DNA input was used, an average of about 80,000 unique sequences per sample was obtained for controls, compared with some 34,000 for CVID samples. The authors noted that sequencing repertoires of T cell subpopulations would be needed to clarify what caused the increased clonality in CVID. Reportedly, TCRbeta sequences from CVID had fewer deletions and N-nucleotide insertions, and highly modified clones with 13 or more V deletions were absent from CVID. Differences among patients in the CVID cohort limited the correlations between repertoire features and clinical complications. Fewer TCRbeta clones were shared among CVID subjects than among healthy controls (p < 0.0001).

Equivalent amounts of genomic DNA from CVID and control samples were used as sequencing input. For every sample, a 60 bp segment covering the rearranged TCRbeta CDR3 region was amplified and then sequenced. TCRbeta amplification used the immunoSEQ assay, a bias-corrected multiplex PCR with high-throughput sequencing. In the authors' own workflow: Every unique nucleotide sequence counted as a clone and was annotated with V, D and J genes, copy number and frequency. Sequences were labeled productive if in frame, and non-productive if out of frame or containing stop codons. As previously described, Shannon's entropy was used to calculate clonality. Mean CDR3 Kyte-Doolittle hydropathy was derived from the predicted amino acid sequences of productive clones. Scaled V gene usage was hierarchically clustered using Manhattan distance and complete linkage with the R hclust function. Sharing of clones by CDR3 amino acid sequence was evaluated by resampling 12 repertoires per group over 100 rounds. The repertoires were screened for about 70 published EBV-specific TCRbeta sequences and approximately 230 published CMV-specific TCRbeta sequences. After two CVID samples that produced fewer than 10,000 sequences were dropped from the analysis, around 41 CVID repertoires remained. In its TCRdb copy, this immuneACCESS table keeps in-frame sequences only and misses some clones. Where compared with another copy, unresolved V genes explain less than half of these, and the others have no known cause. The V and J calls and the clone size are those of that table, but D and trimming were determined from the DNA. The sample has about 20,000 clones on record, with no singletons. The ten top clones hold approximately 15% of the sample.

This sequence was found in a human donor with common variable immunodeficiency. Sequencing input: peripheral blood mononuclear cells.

Here the CDR3 is given as CASSKSTGRPTIKETQYF. The part of the CDR3 DNA that was read is TGTGCCAGTAGTAAGTCGACAGGGCGTCCTACTATCAAAGAGACC. In this chain, TRBV19 is recombined with TRBJ2-5; 7 central nucleotides agree with TRBD1. The sequenced fragment ends 3 residues before the CDR3 boundary, so the rest is inferred from the germline J gene. The CDR3 has 18 amino acids, counting the end cysteine and phenylalanine. Sequencing covers 45 bases of the CDR3, shown here with the frame starting at base 1. V has 4 bases trimmed and J has 3 bases trimmed; junction bases matching no gene number 17. CDR1 is given as LNHDA and CDR2 as SQIVND, both from the germline V gene (reference sequence).